The 8 T cell receptor beta chains below come from one sample, sequenced in a study of blood T cells in healthy people across ages. Using a J-beta primer mix together with a sample-barcoded 5' primer, a second PCR was run for about 6 to 11 cycles. Via MiXCR, TCRdb re-called the 5' RACE reads, giving one row per CDR3 protein. The sample consists of about 900,000 distinct CDR3 sequences, around 62% of them appearing once. The sample comprised blood. The receptors here all came from a man aged 25 to 45 in good health.

The rearrangement uses TRBV20-1 and TRBJ2-7; D not certain. The CDR3 is made up of 14 amino acids. Trimming took off 2 bases at V and 0 bases at J, with 11 bases between the two ends. From germline, CDR1 is DFQATT and CDR2 SNEGSKA (reference sequence). CDR3 amino acids: CSARKPKVSYEQYF. CDR3 in DNA: TGCAGTGCTAGAAAACCTAAAGTCTCCTACGAGCAGTACTTC.

This chain links TRBV7-2 with TRBJ1-5; D not certain. CDR3 length: 13 residues. Germline lookup yields CDR1 SGHTA and CDR2 FQGNSA. Trimming removed 6 bases from V and 7 bases from J, with 13 bases in between. The CDR3 nucleotides are TGTGCCAGCAGGGGGTCCCCGGGACAGCCCCAGCATTTT. This sequence encodes CASRGSPGQPQHF. Full variable domain (rest looked up from reference TRBV7-2 and TRBJ1-5): GAGVSQSPSNKVTEKGKDVELRCDPISGHTALYWYRQSLGQGLEFLIYFQGNSAPDKSGLPSDRFSAERTGGSVSTLTIQRTQQEDSAVYLCASRGSPGQPQHFGDGTRLSIL.

The rearrangement joins TRBV4-3 to TRBJ2-1, with 9 bases fitting TRBD2. CDR1 and CDR2 (germline): LGHNA, YSLEER. V trimming: 0 bases; J trimming: 9 bases; junction bases outside the gene matches: 9. CDR3 length: 16 residues. The CDR3 reads CASSQDIGLAGSEQFF. In DNA form, the CDR3 reads TGCGCCAGCAGCCAAGATATCGGCCTAGCGGGGAGTGAGCAGTTCTTC.

This chain uses TRBV10-3 with TRBJ2-4, with D uncertain. The DNA end is more similar to TRBJ2-7, so the J call may be wrong. The germline V gene has CDR1 ENHRY and CDR2 SYGVKD. This CDR3 is built from 11 residues. CDR3 protein: CAVRTANEQYF. For the CDR3, the DNA is TGTGCCGTACGGACGGCCAACGAGCAGTACTTC.

The CDR3 protein is CSAKGDQSLLTYEQYF. CDR3 in DNA: TGCAGTGCCAAAGGGGACCAGTCGCTTCTTACTTACGAGCAGTACTTC. The V call is TRBV20-1, the J call TRBJ2-7; either TRBD1 or TRBD2 may fit D (5 bases each). Trimming took off 6 bases at V and 4 bases at J, with 25 bases between the two ends. The CDR3 has 16 amino acids. The V gene's germline CDR1 is DFQATT and CDR2 SNEGSKA (reference sequence).

The genes are TRBV4-3 and TRBJ2-3; no clear D. With 4 bases removed from V and 5 bases from J, the gap between germline ends came to 13 bases. Germline V gene sequence: CDR1 LGHNA, CDR2 YSLEER. The CDR3 sequence is 14 residues long. This CDR3 reads CASSPRPDRDTQYF. Written as DNA, the CDR3 is TGCGCCAGCAGCCCCCGACCCGATCGAGATACGCAGTATTTT.

The gene calls are TRBV24-1 and TRBJ1-5, with D perhaps matching TRBD1 (5 bases). Per the germline V gene, CDR1 is KGHDR and CDR2 is SFDVKD. Trimming removed 5 bases at V and 0 bases at J, with 16 bases between. This CDR3 has 17 residues. The CDR3 DNA is TGTGCCACCAGTGGCCCGGGGAGGGGTCATAGCAATCAGCCCCAGCATTTT. This codes for CATSGPGRGHSNQPQHF.

The CDR3 reads CASSRGGRDFDEQFF. The CDR3 DNA sequence: TGTGCCAGTAGCCGCGGGGGCCGGGATTTCGATGAGCAGTTCTTC. This chain links TRBV19 with TRBJ2-1; D may be TRBD2 (7 bases). Germline CDR1 is LNHDA and CDR2 is SQIVND (reference sequence). The CDR3 sequence is 15 residues long. V was clipped by 6 bases and J by 8 bases, with 20 bases between them. Drawing the rest from reference TRBV19 and TRBJ2-1, the complete variable domain is DGGITQSPKYLFRKEGQNVTLSCEQNLNHDAMYWYRQDPGQGLRLIYYSQIVNDFQKGDIAEGYSVSREKKESFPLTVTSAQKNPTAFYLCASSRGGRDFDEQFFGPGTRLTVL.